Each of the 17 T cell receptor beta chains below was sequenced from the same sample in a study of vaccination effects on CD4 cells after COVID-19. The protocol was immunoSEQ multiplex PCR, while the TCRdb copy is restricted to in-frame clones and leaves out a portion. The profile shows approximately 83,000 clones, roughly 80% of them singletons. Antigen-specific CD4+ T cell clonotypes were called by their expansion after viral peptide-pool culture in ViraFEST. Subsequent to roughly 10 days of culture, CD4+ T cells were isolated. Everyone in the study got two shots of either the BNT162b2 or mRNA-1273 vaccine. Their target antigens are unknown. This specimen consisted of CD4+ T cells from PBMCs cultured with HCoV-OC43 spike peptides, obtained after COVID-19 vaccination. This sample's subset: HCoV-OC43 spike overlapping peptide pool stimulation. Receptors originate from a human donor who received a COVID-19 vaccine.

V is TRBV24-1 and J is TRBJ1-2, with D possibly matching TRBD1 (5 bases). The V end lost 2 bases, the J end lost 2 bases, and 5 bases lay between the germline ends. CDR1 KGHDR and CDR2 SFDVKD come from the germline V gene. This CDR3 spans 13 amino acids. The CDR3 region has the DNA TGTGCCACCAGTGATTCAGGGAACTATGGCTACACCTTC. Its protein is CATSDSGNYGYTF.

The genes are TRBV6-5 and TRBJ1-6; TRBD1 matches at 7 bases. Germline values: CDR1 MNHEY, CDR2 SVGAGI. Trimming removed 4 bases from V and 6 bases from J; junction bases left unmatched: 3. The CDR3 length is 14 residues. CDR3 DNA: TGTGCCAGCAGTTCCCGACAGGGTAATTCACCCCTCCACTTT. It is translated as CASSSRQGNSPLHF.

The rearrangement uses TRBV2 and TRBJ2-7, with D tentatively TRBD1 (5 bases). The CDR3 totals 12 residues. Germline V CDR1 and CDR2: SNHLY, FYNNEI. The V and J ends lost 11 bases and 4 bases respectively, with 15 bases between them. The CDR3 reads CASSTDEYEQYV. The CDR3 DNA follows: TGTGCCTCCTCGACAGACGAATACGAGCAGTACGTC.

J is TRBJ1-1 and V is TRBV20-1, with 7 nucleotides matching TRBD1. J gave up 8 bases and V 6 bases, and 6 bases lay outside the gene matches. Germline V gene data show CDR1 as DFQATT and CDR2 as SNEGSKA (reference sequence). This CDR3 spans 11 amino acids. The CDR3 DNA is TGCAGTGCCGATGGACAGGAAGAAGCTTTCTTT. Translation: CSADGQEEAFF.

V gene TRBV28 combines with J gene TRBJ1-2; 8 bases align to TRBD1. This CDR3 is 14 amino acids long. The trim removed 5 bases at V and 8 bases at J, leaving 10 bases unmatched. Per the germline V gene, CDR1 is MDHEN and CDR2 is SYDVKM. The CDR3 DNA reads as TGTGCCAGCAGTACCATCGGACAGGGTAGGGGCTACACCTTC. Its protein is CASSTIGQGRGYTF.

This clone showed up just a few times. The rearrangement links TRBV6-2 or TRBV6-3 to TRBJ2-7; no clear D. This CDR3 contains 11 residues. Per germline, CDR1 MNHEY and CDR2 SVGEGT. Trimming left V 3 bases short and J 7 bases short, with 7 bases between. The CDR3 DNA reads TGTGCCAGCAGTTATATGGGGGAGCAGTACGTC. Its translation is CASSYMGEQYV.

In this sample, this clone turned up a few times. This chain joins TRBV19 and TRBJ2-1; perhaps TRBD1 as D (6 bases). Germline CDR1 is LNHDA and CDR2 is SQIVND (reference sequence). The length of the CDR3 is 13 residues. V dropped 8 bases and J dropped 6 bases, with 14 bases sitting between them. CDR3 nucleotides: TGTGCCAGTGGGATGGACAGATCCAATGAGCAGTTCTTC. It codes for CASGMDRSNEQFF.

The CDR3 nucleotides read TGTGCCAGCAGCATCCGGGACAGAGGGGATGCTACGCAGTATTTT. This sequence encodes CASSIRDRGDATQYF. The chain has TRBV7-2 and TRBJ2-3, with 7 bases lining up with TRBD1. Germline assignment: CDR1 SGHTA and CDR2 FQGNSA. V trimming: 5 bases; J trimming: 8 bases; junction bases outside the gene matches: 13. This CDR3 spans 15 amino acids. Full variable domain (outside the CDR3, taken from reference TRBV7-2 and TRBJ2-3): GAGVSQSPSNKVTEKGKDVELRCDPISGHTALYWYRQSLGQGLEFLIYFQGNSAPDKSGLPSDRFSAERTGGSVSTLTIQRTQQEDSAVYLCASSIRDRGDATQYFGPGTRLTVL.

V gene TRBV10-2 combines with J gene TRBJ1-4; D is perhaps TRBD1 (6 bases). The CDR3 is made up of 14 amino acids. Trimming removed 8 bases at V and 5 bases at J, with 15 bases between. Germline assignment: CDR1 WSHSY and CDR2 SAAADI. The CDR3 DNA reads TGCGCCAGCCGGCGGGGACAAGACAATGAAAAACTGTTTTTT. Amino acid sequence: CASRRGQDNEKLFF.

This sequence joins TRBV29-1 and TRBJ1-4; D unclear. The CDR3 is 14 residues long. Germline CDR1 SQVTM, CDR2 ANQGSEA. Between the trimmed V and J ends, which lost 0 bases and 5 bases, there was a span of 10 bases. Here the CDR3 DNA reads TGCAGCGTTGAAGAGGGCCAAAGAAATGAAAAACTGTTTTTT. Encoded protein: CSVEEGQRNEKLFF.

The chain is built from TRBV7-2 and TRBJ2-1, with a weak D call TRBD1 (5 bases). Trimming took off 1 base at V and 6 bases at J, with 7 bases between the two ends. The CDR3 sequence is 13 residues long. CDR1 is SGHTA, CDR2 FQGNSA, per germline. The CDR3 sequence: CASSLVGVNEQFF. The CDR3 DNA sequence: TGTGCCAGCAGCTTAGTAGGGGTCAATGAGCAGTTCTTC.

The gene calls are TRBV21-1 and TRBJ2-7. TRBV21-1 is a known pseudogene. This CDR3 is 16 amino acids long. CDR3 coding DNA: TGTGCCAGCAGCAACGACCTCTTGAAGAGCTCCTACGAGCAGTACGTC. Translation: CASSNDLLKSSYEQYV.

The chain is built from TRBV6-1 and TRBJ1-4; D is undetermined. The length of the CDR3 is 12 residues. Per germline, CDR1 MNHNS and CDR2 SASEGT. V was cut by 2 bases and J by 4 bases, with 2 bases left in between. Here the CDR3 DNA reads TGTGCCAGCAGTGAAATTAATGAAAAACTGTTTTTT. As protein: CASSEINEKLFF.

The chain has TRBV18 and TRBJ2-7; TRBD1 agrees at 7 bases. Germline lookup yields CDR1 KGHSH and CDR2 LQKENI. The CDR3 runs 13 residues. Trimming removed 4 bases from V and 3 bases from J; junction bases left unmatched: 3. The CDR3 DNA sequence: TGTGCCAGCTCACAGGGACAGCTCTACGAGCAGTACGTC. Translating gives CASSQGQLYEQYV.

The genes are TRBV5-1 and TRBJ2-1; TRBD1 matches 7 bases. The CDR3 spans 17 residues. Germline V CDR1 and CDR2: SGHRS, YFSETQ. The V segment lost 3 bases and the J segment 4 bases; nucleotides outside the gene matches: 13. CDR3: CASSSIRGRIQYNEQFF. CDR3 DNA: TGCGCCAGCAGCTCGATAAGGGGGCGAATACAATACAATGAGCAGTTCTTC.

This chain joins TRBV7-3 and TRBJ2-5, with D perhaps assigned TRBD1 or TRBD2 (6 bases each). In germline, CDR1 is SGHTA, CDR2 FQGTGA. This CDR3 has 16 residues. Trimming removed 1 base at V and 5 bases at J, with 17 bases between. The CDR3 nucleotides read TGTGCCAGCAGCTTAAGGGGGGCTGCAATCGGGGAGACCCAGTACTTC. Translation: CASSLRGAAIGETQYF.

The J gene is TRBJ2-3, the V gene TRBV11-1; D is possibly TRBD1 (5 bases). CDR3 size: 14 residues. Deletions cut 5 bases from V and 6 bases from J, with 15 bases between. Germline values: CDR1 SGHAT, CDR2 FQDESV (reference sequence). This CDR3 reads CASSLIRTGDTQYF. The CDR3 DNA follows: TGTGCCAGCAGCCTGATACGAACAGGTGATACGCAGTATTTT.